The clone carrying this T cell receptor (beta chain) has more than one count but fewer than ten. Its antigen is unidentified. Germline lookup yields CDR1 SEHNR and CDR2 FQNEAQ (reference sequence). The CDR3 runs to 15 residues. The V gene end was trimmed by 5 bases and the J gene end by 1 base; junction bases not matched to a gene: 5. The data belong to a study of beta chain features in type 1 diabetes. Cells sorted by CD45RO/CCR7/CD25/CD127/CD95/CD27 comprised CD4+ naive, central memory, regulatory and stem cell-like memory cells. The study, taken as a whole, reports: Type 1 diabetes patients had moderately but significantly shorter TCRB CDR3s in all four CD4+ subsets. Overrepresentation of cells with high TCR expression could result from cDNA sequencing.

Reverse transcription of all isolated RNA meant that expressed TCRB transcripts were sequenced. Sequencing was performed with immunoSEQ multiplex PCR; in TCRdb, only in-frame clones are kept and a portion is missing. The sample holds over 200,000 clones; about a tenth are singletons and the top ten take over 0.015%. Sequencing was performed on naive CD4+ T cells from blood. The sequence was collected from a man between 25 and 39 years old with type 1 diabetes. The J gene is TRBJ1-1, the V gene TRBV7-9, with 9 bases lining up with TRBD1. CDR3 sequence (DNA): TGTGCCAGCAGCCACGACAGGGGGAGGAACACTGAAGCTTTCTTT. Amino acid sequence: CASSHDRGRNTEAFF.